This TCR beta chain was found in a study of control samples from healthy donors and cancer patients. Here immunoSEQ multiplex PCR was the method, and the copy in TCRdb shows in-frame clones only, minus some. This sample has around 27,000 clones, with around 85% found just once. This receptor was taken from a woman aged 55-69 years with head and neck cancer. The sequenced sample consisted of PBMCs.

CDR3 region: CASSGVRSQYF. CDR3 DNA: TGTGCCAGCAGTGGGGTACGTTCGCAGTACTTC. This chain uses TRBV28 with TRBJ2-7, with D unresolved. V lost 5 bases and J lost 9, with 11 bases in between. Germline loops: CDR1 MDHEN, CDR2 SYDVKM. The CDR3 spans 11 residues.